This T cell receptor (beta chain) stems from a study of shared clonotypes between healthy human individuals. Germline assignment: CDR1 LNHDA and CDR2 SQIVND (reference sequence). The CDR3 extends over 14 amino acids. In the case of this clone: The junction and the germline gene differ at one end; a read error may be behind it.

Naivety among CD8 cells was defined by CD45RO negativity and positive CCR7 selection, thereby excluding terminally differentiated effector memory CD45RA+ cells. Data came from immunoSEQ multiplex PCR; TCRdb stores just in-frame clones and leaves some out. The data contain about 680,000 clones, about 91% of them singletons. This TCR came from a man in his thirties or forties in good health. What was sequenced was naive CD8+ T cells sorted from blood. The rearrangement joins TRBV19 to TRBJ2-1; D is undetermined. CDR3 loop: CASSMIRSYNGQFF. The CDR3 coding sequence is TGTGCCAGTAGTATGATCCGCTCCTACAATGGGCAGTTCTTC.